These 24 T cell receptor beta chains were all obtained from the same sample, sequenced in a study of cytomegalovirus exposure and HLA in healthy donors. The PCR ran on 60 Vbeta and 13 Jbeta primers. TCRdb's table, derived via immunoSEQ multiplex PCR, lists solely in-frame clones and lacks some. The sample has 100,000 to 150,000 clones. The sequencing input was PBMCs. These receptors originate from a man aged 18 to 35 in good health and CMV-seronegative.

V is TRBV5-6 and J is TRBJ2-1, with D possibly matching TRBD2 (5 bases). The CDR3 covers 14 residues. Germline V gene sequence: CDR1 SGHDT, CDR2 YYEEEE. Trimming shortened V by 5 bases and J by 3 bases, and 12 bases separated the two germline ends. This CDR3 is CASSIEGYYNEQFF. In DNA, the CDR3 is TGTGCCAGCAGTATAGAGGGCTACTACAATGAGCAGTTCTTC.

The chain has TRBV10-3 and TRBJ2-7; possible D gene TRBD2, 5 bases. V dropped 6 bases and J dropped 3 bases, with 24 bases sitting between them. The CDR3 consists of 17 residues. Germline V lookup: CDR1 ENHRY, CDR2 SYGVKD. This CDR3 is CAIRATTRGSRDYEQYF. CDR3 DNA: TGTGCCATCAGAGCAACCACCCGGGGTAGCCGAGACTACGAGCAGTACTTC.

The chain recombines TRBV19 with TRBJ2-7; a weak D match, TRBD2 (5 bases). Germline CDR1 and CDR2: LNHDA and SQIVND (reference sequence). Trimming removed 6 bases from V and 2 bases from J, with 20 bases in between. The CDR3 runs to 16 residues. DNA of the CDR3: TGTGCCAGTAGCGCAAACGGGGTCGACGGTACCTACGAGCAGTACTTC. Amino acids: CASSANGVDGTYEQYF.

This rearrangement joins TRBV19 to TRBJ1-4; weak D call: TRBD1 (6 bases). Germline V CDR1 and CDR2: LNHDA, SQIVND (reference sequence). This CDR3 has 13 residues. V was clipped by 7 bases and J by 8 bases, with 14 bases between them. The CDR3 DNA sequence: TGTGCCAGTAATAGGCGGGGGCAAGAAAAACTGTTTTTT. Amino acids: CASNRRGQEKLFF.

The chain joins TRBV30 to TRBJ1-5, with 7 bases aligning to TRBD1. Germline V gene lookup returns CDR1 GTSNPN and CDR2 SVGIG (reference sequence). The V segment lost 1 base and the J segment 4 bases; nucleotides outside the gene matches: 1. The CDR3 runs 13 residues. CDR3 in DNA: TGTGCCTGGAGTGAGGGGGCGAATCAGCCCCAGCATTTT. This encodes CAWSEGANQPQHF.

In regard to this clone: The same CDR3 arises from other DNA sequences in this sample as well. V gene TRBV19 combines with J gene TRBJ2-2, with 10 positions matching TRBD2. The CDR3 totals 17 residues. V lost 3 bases, J lost 0 bases, and 4 bases stayed unmatched. Germline V gene data show CDR1 as LNHDA and CDR2 as SQIVND (reference sequence). The CDR3 nucleotides are TGTGCCAGTAGTATCGGGCTAGCGGGGGCGAACACCGGGGAGCTGTTTTTT. This gives the protein CASSIGLAGANTGELFF.

This rearrangement joins TRBV6-5 to TRBJ2-7, with 8 bases that match TRBD1. Germline CDR1 MNHEY, CDR2 SVGAGI. V lost 2 bases and J lost 6; bases outside the gene matches: 9. This CDR3 is 15 amino acids long. The chain's CDR3 is CASSYNSGTGGEQYF. DNA for the CDR3: TGTGCCAGCAGTTACAACTCCGGGACAGGCGGCGAGCAGTACTTC.

This rearrangement joins TRBV5-1 to TRBJ2-7; possible D gene TRBD2, 6 bases. With 7 bases removed from V and 2 bases from J, the gap between germline ends came to 10 bases. The CDR3 is made up of 12 amino acids. CDR1 and CDR2 (germline): SGHRS, YFSETQ. The CDR3 bases are TGCGCCAGCGGGGGGAGCGCCTACGAGCAGTACTTC. As protein: CASGGSAYEQYF. The variable domain in full, with the rest retrieved from reference TRBV5-1 and TRBJ2-7, is KAGVTQTPRYLIKTRGQQVTLSCSPISGHRSVSWYQQTPGQGLQFLFEYFSETQRNKGNFPGRFSGRQFSNSRSEMNVSTLELGDSALYLCASGGSAYEQYFGPGTRLTVT.

V and J are TRBV19 and TRBJ2-4; 7 bases fit TRBD1. The germline V gene encodes CDR1 LNHDA and CDR2 SQIVND (reference sequence). V trimming: 3 bases; J trimming: 6 bases; junction bases outside the gene matches: 11. The CDR3 spans 16 residues. This CDR3 is CASSMSDRTGRNIQYF. In DNA form, the CDR3 reads TGTGCCAGTAGTATGTCGGATCGGACAGGCCGAAACATTCAGTACTTC.

This chain connects TRBV6-5 to TRBJ2-7; no reliable D call. Per germline, CDR1 MNHEY and CDR2 SVGAGI. Trimming took off 5 bases at V and 2 bases at J, with 16 bases between the two ends. The CDR3 is made up of 15 amino acids. The CDR3 protein is CASSPIDTTTYEQYF. CDR3 DNA sequence: TGTGCCAGCAGTCCAATCGACACAACAACCTACGAGCAGTACTTC.

Written as DNA, the CDR3 is TGTGCCAGCAGCCGGGGACACCAGAACACTGAAGCTTTCTTT. Amino acids: CASSRGHQNTEAFF. The chain carries TRBV7-3 and TRBJ1-1, with D tentatively TRBD1 (6 bases). V dropped 5 bases and J dropped 1 base, with 11 bases sitting between them. In germline, CDR1 is SGHTA, CDR2 FQGTGA. The CDR3 covers 14 residues.

J is TRBJ1-3 and V is TRBV20-1; D not certain. This CDR3 contains 11 residues. Trimming cost V 6 bases and J 3 bases, with 6 bases left between them. The germline CDR1 and CDR2 sequences are DFQATT and SNEGSKA (reference sequence). CDR3 in DNA: TGCAGTGCAAACAGTGGAAACACCATATATTTT. Its translation is CSANSGNTIYF.

This sequence joins TRBV6-1 and TRBJ1-4, with a weak D call TRBD1 (6 bases). Trimming pared 10 bases from V and 6 bases from J, leaving 18 bases between. The CDR3 extends over 14 amino acids. CDR1 and CDR2 from the germline V gene are MNHNS and SASEGT. CDR3 amino acids: CAITEGVLDEKLFF. The CDR3 DNA reads as TGTGCCATTACAGAGGGGGTCTTGGATGAAAAACTGTTTTTT.

This chain connects TRBV7-9 to TRBJ1-3; D is unresolved. Looked up from germline, CDR1 is SEHNR and CDR2 is FQNEAQ (reference sequence). The length of the CDR3 is 16 residues. The V gene lost 1 base and the J gene lost 0 bases, with 10 bases spanning the gap. The DNA of the CDR3 is TGTGCCAGCAGCTTAGGGAGTTCGATCTCTGGAAACACCATATATTTT. Translated: CASSLGSSISGNTIYF.

The J gene is TRBJ2-7, the V gene TRBV6-1; 7 bases fit TRBD2. Trimming at V came to 5 bases and at J to 0 bases, leaving 4 bases not matched to a gene. The CDR3 sequence is 14 residues long. In germline, CDR1 is MNHNS, CDR2 SASEGT. The CDR3 sequence: CASSLAESSYEQYF. The CDR3 DNA sequence: TGTGCCAGCAGTCTAGCGGAGAGCTCCTACGAGCAGTACTTC.

The rearrangement joins TRBV5-6 to TRBJ2-1; TRBD2 aligns across 8 bases. CDR1 is SGHDT, CDR2 YYEEEE, per germline. J was trimmed by 0 bases and V by 4 bases; bases with no gene match: 12. The CDR3 consists of 18 residues. CDR3 DNA sequence: TGTGCCAGCAGCCGGAGTCCACTAGCGGTTAGCTCCTACAATGAGCAGTTCTTC. This gives the protein CASSRSPLAVSSYNEQFF.

This sequence joins TRBV10-1 and TRBJ2-2; the D gene is possibly TRBD1 (5 bases). The CDR3 is 12 amino acids. Germline V gene data show CDR1 as WNHNN and CDR2 as SYGVQD (reference sequence). Deletions cut 3 bases from V and 9 bases from J, with 8 bases between. Here the CDR3 reads CASSEGVRELFF. CDR3 coding DNA: TGCGCCAGCAGTGAAGGGGTTCGGGAGCTGTTTTTT.

The J gene is TRBJ2-7, the V gene TRBV10-3; the match to TRBD1 covers 8 bases. CDR3 length: 15 residues. V trimming: 0 bases; J trimming: 3 bases; junction bases outside the gene matches: 4. CDR1 is ENHRY and CDR2 is SYGVKD in the germline V gene. The CDR3 spells CAISESGTGLYEQYF. The CDR3 DNA follows: TGTGCCATCAGTGAGTCGGGGACAGGCCTCTACGAGCAGTACTTC.

The chain uses TRBV19 and TRBJ2-1, with 8 bases matching TRBD2. V dropped 7 bases and J dropped 3; count of bases not matched to a gene: 11. Germline V gene sequence: CDR1 LNHDA, CDR2 SQIVND (reference sequence). The CDR3 sequence is 16 residues long. The chain's CDR3 is CASTPREGLGYNEQFF. CDR3 nucleotides: TGTGCCAGTACGCCCCGGGAGGGCCTGGGCTACAATGAGCAGTTCTTC.

The chain uses TRBV5-1 and TRBJ2-7; 7 nucleotides align to TRBD1. Per germline, CDR1 SGHRS and CDR2 YFSETQ. After removal of 4 bases from V and 0 bases from J, the junction contained 4 bases not matched to a gene. The CDR3 spans 14 residues. Written as DNA, the CDR3 is TGCGCCAGCAGCGTGACAGGGAGCTCCTACGAGCAGTACTTC. The encoded protein is CASSVTGSSYEQYF.

The V and J genes are TRBV6-4 and TRBJ1-1; 11 bases map to TRBD1. V was clipped by 2 bases and J by 3 bases; unmatched bases: 5. Germline V lookup: CDR1 MRHNA, CDR2 SNTAGT. There are 16 residues in the CDR3. In DNA form, the CDR3 reads TGTGCCAGCAGTGACGGGGACAGGGGGGGGGACACTGAAGCTTTCTTT. Translation gives CASSDGDRGGDTEAFF.

The V gene is TRBV6-5, the J gene TRBJ1-1; D is undetermined. This CDR3 contains 12 residues. Germline assignment: CDR1 MNHEY and CDR2 SVGAGI. The V gene lost 4 bases and the J gene lost 11 bases, with 14 bases spanning the gap. The CDR3 loop is CASSSKTRNAFF. CDR3 DNA sequence: TGTGCCAGCAGTTCCAAGACTAGAAACGCTTTCTTT.

The rearrangement uses TRBV29-1 and TRBJ2-2; 8 bases line up with TRBD2. The germline V gene has CDR1 SQVTM and CDR2 ANQGSEA. CDR3 length: 17 amino acids. Trimming at V came to 4 bases and at J to 7 bases, leaving 17 bases not matched to a gene. The CDR3 here is CSVGGLVEYARGGELFF. As DNA, the CDR3 is TGCAGCGTTGGGGGACTAGTGGAATACGCGAGGGGCGGGGAGCTGTTTTTT.

This chain joins TRBV19 and TRBJ2-3, with 8 positions matching TRBD1. The germline V gene has CDR1 LNHDA and CDR2 SQIVND (reference sequence). Trimming at V came to 5 bases and at J to 7 bases, leaving 8 bases not matched to a gene. The CDR3 runs 14 residues. CDR3: CASSAGQGSYTQYF. In DNA, the CDR3 is TGTGCCAGTAGTGCCGGACAGGGTTCGTATACGCAGTATTTT.